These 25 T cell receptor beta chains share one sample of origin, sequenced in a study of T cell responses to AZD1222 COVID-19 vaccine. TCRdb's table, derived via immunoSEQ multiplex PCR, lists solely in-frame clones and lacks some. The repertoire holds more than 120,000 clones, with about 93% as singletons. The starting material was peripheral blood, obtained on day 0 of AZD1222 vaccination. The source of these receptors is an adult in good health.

This CDR3 is CASSLGGGREQYF. The CDR3 coding sequence is TGTGCCAGCAGCTTAGGGGGTGGGCGAGAGCAGTACTTC. The chain has TRBV7-2 and TRBJ2-7; D gene unclear. Germline V gene data show CDR1 as SGHTA and CDR2 as FQGNSA. V was clipped by 1 base and J by 7 bases, with 11 bases between them. There are 13 residues in the CDR3.

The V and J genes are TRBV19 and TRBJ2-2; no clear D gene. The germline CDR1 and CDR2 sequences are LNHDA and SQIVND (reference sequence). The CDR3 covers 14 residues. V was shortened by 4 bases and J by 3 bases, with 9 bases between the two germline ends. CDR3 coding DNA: TGTGCCAGTAGTAGTCGGCTGTACACCGGGGAGCTGTTTTTT. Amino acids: CASSSRLYTGELFF. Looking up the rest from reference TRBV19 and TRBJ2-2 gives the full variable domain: DGGITQSPKYLFRKEGQNVTLSCEQNLNHDAMYWYRQDPGQGLRLIYYSQIVNDFQKGDIAEGYSVSREKKESFPLTVTSAQKNPTAFYLCASSSRLYTGELFFGEGSRLTVL.

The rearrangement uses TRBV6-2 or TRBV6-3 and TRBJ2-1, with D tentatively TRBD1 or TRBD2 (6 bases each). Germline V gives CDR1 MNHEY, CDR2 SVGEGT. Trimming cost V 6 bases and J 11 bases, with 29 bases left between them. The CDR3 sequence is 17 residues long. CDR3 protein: CASSPPSSGALYRKQFF. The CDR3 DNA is TGTGCCAGCAGCCCCCCCAGCTCGGGGGCCCTCTATAGAAAGCAGTTCTTC.

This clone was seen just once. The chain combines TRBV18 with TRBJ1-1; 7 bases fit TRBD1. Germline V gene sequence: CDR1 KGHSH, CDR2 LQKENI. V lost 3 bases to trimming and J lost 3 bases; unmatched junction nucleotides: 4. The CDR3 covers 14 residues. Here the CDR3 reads CASSPLTGDTEAFF. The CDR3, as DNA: TGTGCCAGCTCACCGCTCACAGGGGACACTGAAGCTTTCTTT.

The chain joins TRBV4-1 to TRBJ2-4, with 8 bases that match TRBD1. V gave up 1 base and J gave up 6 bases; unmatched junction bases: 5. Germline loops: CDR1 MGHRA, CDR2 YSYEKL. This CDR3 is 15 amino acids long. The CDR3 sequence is CASSQAQGAGNIQYF. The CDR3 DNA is TGCGCCAGCAGCCAAGCCCAGGGGGCGGGAAACATTCAGTACTTC.

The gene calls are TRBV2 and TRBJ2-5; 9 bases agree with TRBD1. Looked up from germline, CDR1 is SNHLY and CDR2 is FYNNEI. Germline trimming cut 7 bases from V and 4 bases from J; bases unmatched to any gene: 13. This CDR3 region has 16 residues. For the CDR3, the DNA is TGTGCCAGCAACCCGGGACAGGGTGTAATAGGAGAGACCCAGTACTTC. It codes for CASNPGQGVIGETQYF.

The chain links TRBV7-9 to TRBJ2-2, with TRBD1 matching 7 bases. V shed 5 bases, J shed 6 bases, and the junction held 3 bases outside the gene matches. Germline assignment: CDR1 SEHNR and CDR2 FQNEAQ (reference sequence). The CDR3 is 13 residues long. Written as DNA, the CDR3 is TGTGCCAGCAGCCGGGACAGTCCCGGGGAGCTGTTTTTT. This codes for CASSRDSPGELFF.

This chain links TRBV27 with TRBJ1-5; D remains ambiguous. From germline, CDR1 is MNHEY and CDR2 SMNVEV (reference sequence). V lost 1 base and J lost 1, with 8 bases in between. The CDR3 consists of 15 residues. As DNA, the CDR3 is TGTGCCAGCAGTTTATTAGCAACGAGCAATCAGCCCCAGCATTTT. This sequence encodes CASSLLATSNQPQHF.

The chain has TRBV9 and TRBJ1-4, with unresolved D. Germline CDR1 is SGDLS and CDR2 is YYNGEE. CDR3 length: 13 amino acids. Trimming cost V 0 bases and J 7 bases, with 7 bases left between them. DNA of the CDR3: TGTGCCAGCAGCGTAGTTCCGGCTGAAAAACTGTTTTTT. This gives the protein CASSVVPAEKLFF.

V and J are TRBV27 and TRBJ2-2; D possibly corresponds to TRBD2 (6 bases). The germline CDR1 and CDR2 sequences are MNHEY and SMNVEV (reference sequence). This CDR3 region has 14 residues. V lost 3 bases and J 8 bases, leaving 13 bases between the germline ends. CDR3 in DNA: TGTGCCAGCAGTTTGGCGACCCGGGAGGGGGAGCTGTTTTTT. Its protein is CASSLATREGELFF.

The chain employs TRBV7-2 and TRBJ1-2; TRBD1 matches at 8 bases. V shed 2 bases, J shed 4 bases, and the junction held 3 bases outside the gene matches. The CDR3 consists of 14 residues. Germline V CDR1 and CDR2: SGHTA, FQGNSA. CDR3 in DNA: TGTGCCAGCAGCTTACCAGGGGGCGCCTATGGCTACACCTTC. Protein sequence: CASSLPGGAYGYTF.

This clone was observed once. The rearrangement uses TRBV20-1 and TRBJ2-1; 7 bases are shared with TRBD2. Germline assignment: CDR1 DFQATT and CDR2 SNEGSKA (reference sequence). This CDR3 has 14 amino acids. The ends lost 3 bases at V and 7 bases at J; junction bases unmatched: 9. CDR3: CSASPGRVLNEQFF. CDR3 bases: TGCAGTGCTAGTCCAGGGAGGGTCTTGAATGAGCAGTTCTTC.

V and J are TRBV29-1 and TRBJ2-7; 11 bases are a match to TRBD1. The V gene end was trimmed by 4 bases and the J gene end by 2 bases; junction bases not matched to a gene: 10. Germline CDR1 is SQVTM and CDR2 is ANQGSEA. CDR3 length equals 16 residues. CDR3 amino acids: CSVAGQGVRRAYEQYF. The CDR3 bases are TGCAGCGTTGCGGGACAGGGGGTAAGAAGGGCCTACGAGCAGTACTTC.

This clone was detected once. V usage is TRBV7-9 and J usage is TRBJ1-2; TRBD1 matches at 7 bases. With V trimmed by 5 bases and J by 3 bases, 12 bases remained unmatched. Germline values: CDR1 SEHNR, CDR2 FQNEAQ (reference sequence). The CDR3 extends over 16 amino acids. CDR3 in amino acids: CASSPEGAPGYYGYTF. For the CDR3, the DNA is TGTGCCAGCAGCCCGGAGGGGGCCCCAGGCTACTATGGCTACACCTTC.

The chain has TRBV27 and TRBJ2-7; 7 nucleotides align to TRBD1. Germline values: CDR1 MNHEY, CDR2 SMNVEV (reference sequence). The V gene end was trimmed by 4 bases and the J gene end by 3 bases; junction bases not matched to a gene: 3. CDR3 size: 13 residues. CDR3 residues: CASSSNRGYEQYF. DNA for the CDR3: TGTGCCAGCAGTTCCAACAGGGGCTACGAGCAGTACTTC.

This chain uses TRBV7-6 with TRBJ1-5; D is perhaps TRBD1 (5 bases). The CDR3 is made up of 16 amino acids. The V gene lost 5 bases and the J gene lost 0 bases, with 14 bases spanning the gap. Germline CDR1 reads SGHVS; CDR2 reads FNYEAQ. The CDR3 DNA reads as TGTGCCAGCAGCCCTGGGACCGTAGATAGCAATCAGCCCCAGCATTTT. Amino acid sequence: CASSPGTVDSNQPQHF. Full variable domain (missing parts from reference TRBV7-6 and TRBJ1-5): GAGVSQSPRYKVTKRGQDVALRCDPISGHVSLYWYRQALGQGPEFLTYFNYEAQQDKSGLPNDRFSAERPEGSISTLTIQRTEQRDSAMYRCASSPGTVDSNQPQHFGDGTRLSIL.

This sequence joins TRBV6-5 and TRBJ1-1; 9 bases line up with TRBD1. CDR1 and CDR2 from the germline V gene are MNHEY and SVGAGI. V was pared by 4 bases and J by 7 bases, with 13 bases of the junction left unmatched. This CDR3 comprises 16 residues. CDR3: CASSFETGTGRGEAFF. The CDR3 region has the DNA TGTGCCAGCAGTTTCGAAACCGGGACAGGGAGGGGTGAAGCTTTCTTT.

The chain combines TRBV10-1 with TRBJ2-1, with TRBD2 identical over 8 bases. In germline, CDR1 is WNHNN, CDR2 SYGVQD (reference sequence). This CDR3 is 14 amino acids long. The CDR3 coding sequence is TGCGCTCCGAAGGGCGGGGGGCTTTACAATGAGCAGTTCTTC. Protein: CAPKGGGLYNEQFF.

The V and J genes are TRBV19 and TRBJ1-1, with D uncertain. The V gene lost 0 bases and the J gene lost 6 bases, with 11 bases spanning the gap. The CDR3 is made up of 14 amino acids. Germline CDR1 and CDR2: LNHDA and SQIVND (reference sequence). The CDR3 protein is CASSIDESGPEAFF. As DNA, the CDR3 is TGTGCCAGTAGTATAGATGAGTCCGGCCCTGAAGCTTTCTTT.

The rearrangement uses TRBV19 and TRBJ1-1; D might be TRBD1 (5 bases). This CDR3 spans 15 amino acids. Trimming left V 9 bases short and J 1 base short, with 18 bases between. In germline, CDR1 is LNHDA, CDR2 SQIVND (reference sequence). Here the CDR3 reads CASRKGGTPNTEAFF. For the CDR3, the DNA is TGTGCCAGCCGTAAAGGAGGGACCCCGAACACTGAAGCTTTCTTT. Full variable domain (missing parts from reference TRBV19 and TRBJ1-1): DGGITQSPKYLFRKEGQNVTLSCEQNLNHDAMYWYRQDPGQGLRLIYYSQIVNDFQKGDIAEGYSVSREKKESFPLTVTSAQKNPTAFYLCASRKGGTPNTEAFFGQGTRLTVV.

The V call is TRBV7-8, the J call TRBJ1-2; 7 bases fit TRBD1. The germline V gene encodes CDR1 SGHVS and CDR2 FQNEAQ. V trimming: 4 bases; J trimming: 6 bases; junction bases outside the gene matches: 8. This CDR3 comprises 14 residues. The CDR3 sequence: CASSSDRVDHGYTF. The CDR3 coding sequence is TGTGCCAGCAGCTCCGACAGGGTTGACCATGGCTACACCTTC.

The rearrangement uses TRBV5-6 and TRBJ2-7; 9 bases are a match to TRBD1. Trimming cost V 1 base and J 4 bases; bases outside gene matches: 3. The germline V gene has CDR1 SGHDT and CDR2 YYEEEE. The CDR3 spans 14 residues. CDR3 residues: CASSLTGGGYEQYF. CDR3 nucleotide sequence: TGTGCCAGCAGCTTGACAGGGGGCGGTTACGAGCAGTACTTC.

CDR3 sequence reads: CASSSTGYNEQFF. The CDR3 DNA sequence: TGTGCCAGCAGTTCGACAGGGTACAATGAGCAGTTCTTC. This chain links TRBV6-5 with TRBJ2-1, with TRBD1 matching 7 bases. Germline CDR1 reads MNHEY; CDR2 reads SVGAGI. The CDR3 sequence is 13 residues long. Losses at the gene ends were 4 bases for V and 4 bases for J; bases not matched to a gene: 1.

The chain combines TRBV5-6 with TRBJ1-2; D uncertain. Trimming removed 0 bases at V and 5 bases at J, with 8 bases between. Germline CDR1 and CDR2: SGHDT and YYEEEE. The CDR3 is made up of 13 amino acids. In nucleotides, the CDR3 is TGTGCCAGCAGCTTGGCGGCGCAGTATGGCTACACCTTC. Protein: CASSLAAQYGYTF.

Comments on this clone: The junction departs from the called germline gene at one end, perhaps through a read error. The CDR3 spells CASSFLVTSGGDLF. The CDR3 DNA follows: TGTGCCAGCAGTTTTCTAGTGACTAGCGGGGGGGATCTCTTC. The genes are TRBV6-2 or TRBV6-3 and TRBJ2-1; 14 nucleotides align to TRBD2. The germline gives CDR1 MNHEY, CDR2 SVGEGT. CDR3 length equals 14 residues.